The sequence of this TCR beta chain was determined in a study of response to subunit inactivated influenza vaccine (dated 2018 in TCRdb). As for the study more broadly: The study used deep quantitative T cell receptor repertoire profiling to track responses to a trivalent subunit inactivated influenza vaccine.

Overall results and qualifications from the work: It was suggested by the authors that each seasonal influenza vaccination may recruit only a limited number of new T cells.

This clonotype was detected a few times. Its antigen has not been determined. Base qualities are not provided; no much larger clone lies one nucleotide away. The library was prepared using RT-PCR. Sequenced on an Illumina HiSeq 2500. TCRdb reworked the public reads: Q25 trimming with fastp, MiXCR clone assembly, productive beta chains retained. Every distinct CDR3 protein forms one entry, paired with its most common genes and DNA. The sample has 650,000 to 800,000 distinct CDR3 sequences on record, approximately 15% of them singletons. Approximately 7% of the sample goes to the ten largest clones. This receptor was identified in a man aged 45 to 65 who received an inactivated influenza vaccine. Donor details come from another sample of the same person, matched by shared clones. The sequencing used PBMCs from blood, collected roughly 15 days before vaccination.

Read as DNA, the sequence is TGTGCCATCAGTGAAAGGAGCCAAGAGACCCAGTACTTC. Its protein product is CAISERSQETQYF. The rearranged segments are TRBV10-3 and TRBJ2-5, with an unclear D gene assignment. V is pared back by 3 bases and J by 1 base, with 6 bases lying between the germline termini. CDR1 is given as ENHRY and CDR2 as SYGVKD, both from the germline V gene. The CDR3 holds 13 amino acids from the cysteine to the phenylalanine. Only CDR3 DNA remains: 39 bases, in frame from the first base.